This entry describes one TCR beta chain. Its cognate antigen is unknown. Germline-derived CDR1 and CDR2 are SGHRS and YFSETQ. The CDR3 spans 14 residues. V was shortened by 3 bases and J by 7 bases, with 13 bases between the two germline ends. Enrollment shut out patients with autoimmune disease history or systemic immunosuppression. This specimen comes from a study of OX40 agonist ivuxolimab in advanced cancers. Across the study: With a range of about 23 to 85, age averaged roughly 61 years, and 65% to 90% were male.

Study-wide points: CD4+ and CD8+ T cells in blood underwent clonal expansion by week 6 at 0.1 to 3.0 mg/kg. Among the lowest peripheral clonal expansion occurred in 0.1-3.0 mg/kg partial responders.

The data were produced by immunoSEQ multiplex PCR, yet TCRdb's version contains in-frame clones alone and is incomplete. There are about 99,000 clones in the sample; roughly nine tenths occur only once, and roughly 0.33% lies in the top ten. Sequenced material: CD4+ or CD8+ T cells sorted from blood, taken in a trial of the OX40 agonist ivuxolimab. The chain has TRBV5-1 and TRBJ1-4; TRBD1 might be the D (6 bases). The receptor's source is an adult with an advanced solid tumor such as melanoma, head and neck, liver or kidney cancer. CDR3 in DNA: TGCGCCAGCAGCTCAACAGGGCTAGGTGAAAAACTGTTTTTT. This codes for CASSSTGLGEKLFF.